The rows below give T cell receptor beta chains drawn from one sample of a study of radiotherapy plus CTLA-4 blockade in lung cancer. Data came from immunoSEQ multiplex PCR; TCRdb stores just in-frame clones and leaves some out. Counted here are fewer than 150,000 clones, around 75% occurring once; the ten biggest clones make up about 5.2%. Source: peripheral blood, taken from a patient treated with radiotherapy plus ipilimumab. The receptors were gathered from a human donor with non-small cell lung cancer who had a partial response to radiotherapy plus ipilimumab. Both conserved end residues are part of each CDR3. Each record gives: clone size, V gene, J gene, D gene, CDR3 protein, CDR3 DNA. A D gene is named only where the DNA matches it firmly. Clone sizes are given selectively: once, few, many, or a class where the clone is expanded.

medium-sized	TRBV6-4	TRBJ2-3	.	CASNGGGTDTQYF	TGTGCCAGCAACGGGGGAGGCACAGATACGCAGTATTTT
few	TRBV19	TRBJ2-2	.	CASSMFSRGELFF	TGTGCCAGTAGTATGTTCTCTCGCGGGGAGCTGTTTTTT
once	TRBV6-1	TRBJ2-1	.	CASSERANEQFF	TGTGCCAGCAGTGAACGAGCTAATGAGCAGTTCTTC
.	TRBV28	TRBJ1-5	.	CASSLVLMRPEALLNQPQHF	TGTGCCAGCAGTTTAGTCCTCATGAGGCCTGAGGCCCTCCTCAATCAGCCCCAGCATTTT
.	TRBV6-4	TRBJ1-5	.	CASSPRFSVRNSNQPQHF	TGTGCCAGCAGTCCCAGGTTCTCCGTACGGAATAGCAATCAGCCCCAGCATTTT
.	TRBV5-4	TRBJ1-1	.	CASSLARQGTEAFF	TGTGCCAGCAGCTTGGCAAGGCAGGGCACTGAAGCTTTCTTT
few	TRBV7-2	TRBJ2-1	TRBD2	CASSREVGEQFF	TGTGCCAGCAGCCGGGAGGTTGGTGAGCAGTTCTTC
.	TRBV2	TRBJ1-4	TRBD1	CASSDRTGEEKLFF	TGTGCCAGCAGTGATAGGACAGGGGAAGAAAAACTGTTTTTT
.	TRBV7-9	TRBJ2-5	TRBD2	CASSLRLALQETQYF	TGTGCCAGCAGTCTGAGACTAGCTTTACAAGAGACCCAGTACTTC
.	TRBV19	TRBJ1-1	TRBD1	CASRNFGTGRLTEAFF	TGTGCCAGTAGAAATTTCGGGACAGGGCGTCTCACTGAAGCTTTCTTT
.	TRBV28	TRBJ1-5	.	CASSPLLGGNQPQHF	TGTGCCAGCAGCCCTTTATTAGGGGGCAATCAGCCCCAGCATTTT
.	TRBV19	TRBJ2-7	TRBD2	CASSISGGAPYEQYF	TGTGCCAGTAGTATCAGCGGGGGGGCCCCCTACGAGCAGTACTTC
.	TRBV2	TRBJ2-5	.	CASSEIAKETQYF	TGTGCCAGCAGTGAGATAGCAAAAGAGACCCAGTACTTC
.	TRBV9	TRBJ2-3	.	CASSVEVRGTDTQYF	TGTGCCAGCAGCGTAGAGGTGCGGGGCACAGATACGCAGTATTTT
.	TRBV5-5	TRBJ1-2	TRBD1	CASSTAGTGNYGYTF	TGTGCCAGCAGCACAGCCGGGACAGGAAACTATGGCTACACCTTC
.	TRBV19	TRBJ2-3	TRBD1	CASSPDGGTGEADTQYF	TGTGCCAGTAGTCCAGATGGGGGGACAGGGGAAGCAGATACGCAGTATTTT
.	TRBV18	TRBJ1-4	.	CASSPRGSGIEKLFF	TGTGCCAGCTCACCACGCGGGAGTGGAATTGAAAAACTGTTTTTT
.	TRBV11-2	TRBJ1-2	TRBD1	CASSRPGTGHGYTF	TGTGCCAGCAGCCGGCCCGGGACAGGGCACGGCTACACCTTC
.	TRBV2	TRBJ1-5	.	CASSGTGRISQPQHF	TGTGCCAGCAGTGGAACAGGGAGAATCAGTCAGCCCCAGCATTTT
.	TRBV5-1	TRBJ2-3	TRBD2	CASKLATITSDTQYF	TGCGCCAGCAAACTAGCGACGATTACTTCAGATACGCAGTATTTT
.	TRBV11-2	TRBJ1-1	.	CASSLSYKARGDTEAFF	TGTGCCAGCAGCTTATCGTATAAAGCTCGTGGAGACACTGAAGCTTTCTTT